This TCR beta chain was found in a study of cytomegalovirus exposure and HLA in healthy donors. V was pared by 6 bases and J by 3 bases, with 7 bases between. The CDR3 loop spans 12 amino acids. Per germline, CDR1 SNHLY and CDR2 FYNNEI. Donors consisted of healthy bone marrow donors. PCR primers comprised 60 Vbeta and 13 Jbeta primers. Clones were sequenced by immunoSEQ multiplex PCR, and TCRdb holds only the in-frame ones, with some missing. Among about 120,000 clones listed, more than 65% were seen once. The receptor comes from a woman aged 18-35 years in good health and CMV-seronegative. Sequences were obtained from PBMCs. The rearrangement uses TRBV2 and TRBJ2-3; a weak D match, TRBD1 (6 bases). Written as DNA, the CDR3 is TGTGCCAGCAGCGGGACAACAGATACGCAGTATTTT. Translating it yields CASSGTTDTQYF.